This is a list of T cell receptor beta chains from one sample in a study of naive and memory T cell subsets. MiXCR was run by TCRdb on the UMI-ligation and nested PCR reads, yielding one entry per CDR3 protein. In the table there are roughly 140,000 distinct CDR3 sequences, about a sixth of which are singletons. Material: naive CD4+ T cells from blood. Every receptor here comes from a human donor in good health. CDR3s include the opening cysteine and the closing phenylalanine or tryptophan. A D gene is named only where the DNA matches it firmly.

V gene,D gene,CDR3 protein
TRBV7-2,TRBD2,CASSFTSGRANTGELFF
TRBV20-1,.,CSARGLDQRAKQFF
TRBV12-3/TRBV12-4,TRBD1,CASSLVQGLKLAHEQYF
TRBV6-5,.,CASSYGGAGTEAFF
TRBV5-1,.,CASSRTSTDTQYF
TRBV7-3,.,CASSLDRSYEQYF
TRBV20-1,.,CSSPGAGITDTQYF
TRBV29-1,TRBD1,CSVDQGADEQYF
TRBV5-1,TRBD2,CASSSFFSTSGSYNEQFF
TRBV7-2,TRBD2,CASSGLAGAEQFF
TRBV6-2/TRBV6-3,.,CASSRTVPEQYF
TRBV21-1,.,CASSEDTGELFF
TRBV7-3,.,CASSPAAMDTQYF
TRBV15,.,CATSRAKGPYGYTF
TRBV20-1,TRBD2,CSAMASGNTGELFF
TRBV29-1,.,CSVAGTRQVEQYF